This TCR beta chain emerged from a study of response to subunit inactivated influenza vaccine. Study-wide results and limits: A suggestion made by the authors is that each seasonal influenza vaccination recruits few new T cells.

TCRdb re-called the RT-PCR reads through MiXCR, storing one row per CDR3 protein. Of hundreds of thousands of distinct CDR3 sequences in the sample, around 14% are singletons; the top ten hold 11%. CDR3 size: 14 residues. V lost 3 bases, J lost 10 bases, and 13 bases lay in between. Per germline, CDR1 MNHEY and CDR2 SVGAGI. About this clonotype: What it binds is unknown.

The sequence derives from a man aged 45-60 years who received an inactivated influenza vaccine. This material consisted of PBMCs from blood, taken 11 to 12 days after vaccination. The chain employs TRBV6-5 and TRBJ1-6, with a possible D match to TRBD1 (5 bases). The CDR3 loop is CASSYRGGESPLHF. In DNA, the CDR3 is TGTGCCAGCAGTTATCGCGGGGGGGAATCACCCCTCCACTTT.